This T cell receptor (beta chain) comes out of a study of T cell changes during pregnancy in multiple sclerosis (dated by TCRdb to about 2019). Background on the whole study: The study looked at changes in the T cell repertoire across pregnancy in women with multiple sclerosis.

Libraries were made using the immunoSEQ multiplex PCR assay. TCRdb retrieved this table from immuneACCESS and kept in-frame rearrangements only. Not all clones are present; in checked studies, unresolved V genes account for under half, and no reason is known for the remainder. In this sample the table shows about 24,000 clones, about 88% of which occur a single time. The top ten constitute under 1.1% of the sample. The CDR3 contains 14 residues, cysteine and phenylalanine counted. This entry keeps only the CDR3 DNA: 42 bases, framed from base 1. For this chain, trimming is 6 bases at the V end and 0 bases at the J end, and the number of junction bases without a gene match is 5. Per the germline V gene, MNHNS is the CDR1 and SASEGT is the CDR2. Comment on this clone: Its specific antigen is unknown. No much larger clonotype is one base removed from it; base qualities were not supplied.

The material was CD4+ T cells from peripheral blood mononuclear cells, obtained in the second trimester of pregnancy. The receptor comes from a female donor in good health, enrolled as a control in a pregnancy study. This sequence uses TRBV6-1 and TRBJ2-7, with 7 bases matching TRBD1. The bases read TGTGCCAGCAGACCCGGGACAGTCTCCTACGAGCAGTACTTC. Its product reads: CASRPGTVSYEQYF.